The present T cell receptor beta chain was sequenced within a study of T cells in Graves' hyperthyroidism and ophthalmopathy. Trimming removed 5 bases from V and 7 bases from J, with 18 bases in between. This CDR3 has 16 residues. The germline gives CDR1 MNHEY, CDR2 SMNVEV (reference sequence). TCR beta CDR3 regions were amplified from RNA transcripts. HTBI primers were used for first-round RT-PCR of the TCR CDR3. TCRdb analysed the multiplex PCR reads with MiXCR anew, one entry per CDR3 protein. The sample holds hundreds of thousands of distinct CDR3 sequences, roughly 16% seen once. As to this clonotype: The antigen remains undetermined.

Study-level points and caveats: It was a median approximately six months before onset that the model predicted ophthalmopathy.

The sequencing sample was made of blood. The sequence was collected from a woman aged 35 to 49 with Graves' ophthalmopathy. The chain links TRBV27 to TRBJ1-6; a possible D gene is TRBD1 (5 bases). This CDR3 reads CASSPRGGGYNSPLHF. CDR3 nucleotides: TGTGCCAGCAGTCCCCGGGGCGGAGGTTACAATTCACCCCTCCACTTT.